One T cell receptor (beta chain) is described in this entry. Its target is not known. This CDR3 region has 13 residues. Germline V lookup: CDR1 LNHNV, CDR2 YYDKDF (reference sequence). V was trimmed by 5 bases and J by 6 bases, leaving 13 bases between them. Produced via immunoSEQ multiplex PCR; TCRdb's table is partial and in-frame only. The sample comprises 55,000 to 75,000 clones, around 84% of which are singletons, and around 20% rests with the top ten. These data belong to a study of T cell responses to AZD1222 COVID-19 vaccine. As for the study in general: Second-dose schedules of about 4 or about 12 weeks were combined.

Study-wide findings and caveats: Only a handful of AZD1222 recipients, several in all, had baseline seropositivity. The peak T cell response came first, and repertoires were sampled only after it.

Sequenced material: peripheral blood, taken on day 0 of AZD1222 vaccination. The sequence derives from an adult in good health. The gene calls are TRBV15 and TRBJ2-5; possible D gene TRBD1, 6 bases. The DNA of the CDR3 is TGTGCCACCAGCTCAGAGGGGGAGCAGACCCAGTACTTC. Residues: CATSSEGEQTQYF.